Reported below is one TCR beta chain. The antigen is undetermined. Repertoires were generated with immunoSEQ multiplex PCR, while TCRdb's copy carries only in-frame clones and drops some. This repertoire shows some 6,700 clones, around 72% found once; its top ten account for around 3%. V was trimmed by 2 bases and J by 1 base, leaving 10 bases between them. This CDR3 has 15 residues. CDR1 is WSHSY, CDR2 SAAADI, per germline. These data belong to a study of neoadjuvant anti-PD-1 for oral cavity cancer. Broader study findings: PBMC Gini-index clonality exceeded responders' in non-responders post-nivolumab.

This receptor was obtained from a person aged 35-79 years with oral cavity squamous cell carcinoma. Here the sequenced sample was PBMCs, taken before nivolumab (anti-PD-1) treatment. The rearrangement joins TRBV10-2 to TRBJ2-3; D gene unclear. The CDR3 coding sequence is TGCGCCAGCAGTGAGAGTGGGGTTGGCACAGATACGCAGTATTTT. Translation gives CASSESGVGTDTQYF.